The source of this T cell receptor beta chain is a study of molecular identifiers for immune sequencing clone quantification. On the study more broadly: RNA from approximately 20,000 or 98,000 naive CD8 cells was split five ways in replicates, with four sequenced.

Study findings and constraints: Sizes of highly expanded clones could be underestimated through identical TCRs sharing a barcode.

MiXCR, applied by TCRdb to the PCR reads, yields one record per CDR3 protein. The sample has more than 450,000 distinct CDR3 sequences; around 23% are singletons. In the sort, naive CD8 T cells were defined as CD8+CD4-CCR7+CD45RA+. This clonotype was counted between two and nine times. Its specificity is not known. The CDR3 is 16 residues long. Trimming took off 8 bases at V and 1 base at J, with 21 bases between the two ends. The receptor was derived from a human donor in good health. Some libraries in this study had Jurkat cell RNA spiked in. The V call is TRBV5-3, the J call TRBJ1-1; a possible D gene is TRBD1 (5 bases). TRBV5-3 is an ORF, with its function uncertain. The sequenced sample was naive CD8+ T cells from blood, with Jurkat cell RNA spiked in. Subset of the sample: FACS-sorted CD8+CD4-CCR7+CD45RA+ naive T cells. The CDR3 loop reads CASSPGAGPSNTEAFF. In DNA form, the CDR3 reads TGTGCCAGCAGCCCCGGGGCGGGTCCTTCGAACACTGAAGCTTTCTTT.